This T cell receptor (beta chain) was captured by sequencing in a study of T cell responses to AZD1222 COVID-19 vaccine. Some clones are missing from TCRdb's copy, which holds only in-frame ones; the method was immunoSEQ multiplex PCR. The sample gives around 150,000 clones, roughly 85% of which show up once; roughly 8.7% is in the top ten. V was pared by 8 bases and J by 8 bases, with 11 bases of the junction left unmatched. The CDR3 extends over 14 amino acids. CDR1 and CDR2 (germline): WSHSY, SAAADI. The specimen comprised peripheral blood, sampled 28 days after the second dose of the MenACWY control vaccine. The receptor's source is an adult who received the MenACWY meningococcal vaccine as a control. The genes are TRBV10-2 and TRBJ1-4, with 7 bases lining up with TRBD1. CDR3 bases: TGCGCCAGCCTCCTCACAGGGGAAGGCGAAAAACTGTTTTTT. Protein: CASLLTGEGEKLFF.